Shown below are 17 T cell receptor beta chains from a single sample sequenced in a study of T-cell reconstitution after alpha-beta-depleted transplantation in children. Preparing the TCRbeta library involved the use of unique molecular identifiers. MiXCR, run by TCRdb on the PCR reads, gives a single entry per CDR3 protein. The sample shows roughly 350,000 distinct CDR3 sequences, 15% to 20% of them seen only once. The source material was PBMCs, mostly from graft donor cells, sampled 360 days after TCRalphabeta/CD19-depleted stem cell transplant. The receptors here all came from a male patient between 2 and 15 years old who had a stem cell transplant for acute lymphoblastic leukemia, so the T cells may come from the graft donor.

The rearrangement uses TRBV9 and TRBJ2-7; TRBD1 is a possible D gene (5 bases). The CDR3 covers 14 residues. V lost 0 bases and J lost 4, with 11 bases in between. CDR1 and CDR2 from the germline V gene are SGDLS and YYNGEE. Here the CDR3 DNA reads TGTGCCAGCAGCGTAGGTATCCAGGGATACGAGCAGTACTTC. Encoded protein: CASSVGIQGYEQYF. The entire variable domain, with the rest obtained from reference TRBV9 and TRBJ2-7, is as follows: DSGVTQTPKHLITATGQRVTLRCSPRSGDLSVYWYQQSLDQGLQFLIQYYNGEERAKGNILERFSAQQFPDLHSELNLSSLELGDSALYFCASSVGIQGYEQYFGPGTRLTVT.

This clonotype was seen a few times. The chain joins TRBV27 to TRBJ2-7; 7 bases fit TRBD1. The V gene's germline CDR1 is MNHEY and CDR2 SMNVEV (reference sequence). The CDR3 is 14 amino acids. The J segment lost 2 bases and the V segment lost 7 bases, leaving 8 bases of the junction unmatched. CDR3 nucleotides: TGTGCCAGCAATCAGGGGGTTCCTCCCTACGAGCAGTACTTC. It specifies CASNQGVPPYEQYF.

This clonotype has just a few counts. CDR3 in amino acids: CSARTTTGGNEKLFF. In nucleotides, the CDR3 is TGCAGTGCTAGAACAACGACAGGGGGTAATGAAAAACTGTTTTTT. The V and J genes are TRBV20-1 and TRBJ1-4, with 9 nucleotides matching TRBD1. With V trimmed by 2 bases and J by 4 bases, 5 bases remained unmatched. Germline V gives CDR1 DFQATT, CDR2 SNEGSKA (reference sequence). The CDR3 extends over 15 amino acids.

This clonotype was counted a few times. The gene calls are TRBV10-3 and TRBJ2-1; unclear D gene. V dropped 2 bases and J dropped 9 bases, with 14 bases sitting between them. The CDR3 contains 14 residues. Per the germline V gene, CDR1 is ENHRY and CDR2 is SYGVKD. The CDR3 DNA reads as TGTGCCATCAGTGAGGGGCCCTACGAAGGTGAGCAGTTCTTC. Translation gives CAISEGPYEGEQFF.

This clonotype was counted a single time. The J gene is TRBJ2-5, the V gene TRBV18, with D uncertain. The V and J ends lost 2 bases and 4 bases respectively, with 14 bases between them. CDR1 KGHSH and CDR2 LQKENI come from the germline V gene. This CDR3 is built from 15 residues. In DNA form, the CDR3 reads TGTGCCAGCTCACCAGACCTGGGAAAGCGAGAGACCCAGTACTTC. Translation gives CASSPDLGKRETQYF.

The gene calls are TRBV3-1 and TRBJ2-7; D is undetermined. V lost 0 bases, J lost 1 base, and 7 bases lay in between. The length of the CDR3 is 14 residues. Germline lookup yields CDR1 LGHDT and CDR2 YNNKEL (reference sequence). This chain's CDR3 is CASSQDLTSYEQYF. In DNA, the CDR3 is TGTGCCAGCAGCCAAGATCTAACGTCCTACGAGCAGTACTTC.

This clonotype was observed a handful of times. Here the CDR3 DNA reads TGCAGCGTTGAAATAGCCGGGGGACAAGAGACCCAGTACTTC. The encoded protein is CSVEIAGGQETQYF. The chain joins TRBV29-1 to TRBJ2-5; D may be TRBD2 (6 bases). The CDR3 has 14 amino acids. V lost 2 bases and J lost 2, with 12 bases in between. The germline V gene has CDR1 SQVTM and CDR2 ANQGSEA.

This chain connects TRBV18 to TRBJ2-5; perhaps D is TRBD1 or TRBD2 (5 bases each). The germline V gene has CDR1 KGHSH and CDR2 LQKENI. The CDR3 is 14 amino acids. Between the trimmed V and J ends, which lost 2 bases and 7 bases, there was a span of 14 bases. In nucleotides, the CDR3 is TGTGCCAGCTCACCAGACAGCGGAAGGGGGACCCAGTACTTC. This gives the protein CASSPDSGRGTQYF.

This chain joins TRBV21-1 and TRBJ2-2. TRBV21-1 is listed as a pseudogene. The CDR3 is 15 residues long. The CDR3 loop is CASSKDAGTTGELFF. CDR3 nucleotide sequence: TGTGCCAGCAGCAAAGACGCAGGGACCACCGGGGAGCTGTTTTTT.

This clonotype was picked up a small number of times. The gene calls are TRBV11-2 and TRBJ2-1; perhaps TRBD1 as D (8 bases). The CDR3 runs 14 residues. V was pared by 4 bases and J by 6 bases, with 13 bases between. Germline CDR1 reads SGHAT; CDR2 reads FQNNGV. The CDR3, as DNA: TGTGCCAGCAGCTCAGGGGGCGGGGGCAATGAGCAGTTCTTC. Translating gives CASSSGGGGNEQFF.

This clonotype was picked up many times. This chain uses TRBV5-1 with TRBJ2-2, with a tentative D call TRBD2 (6 bases). This CDR3 contains 15 residues. Trimming left V 6 bases short and J 4 bases short, with 16 bases between. CDR1 is SGHRS, CDR2 YFSETQ, per germline. This chain's CDR3 is CASNTGEGGTGELFF. The CDR3 nucleotides are TGCGCCAGCAACACGGGAGAAGGAGGCACCGGGGAGCTGTTTTTT.

The V gene is TRBV7-9, the J gene TRBJ2-7; D is perhaps TRBD1 (6 bases). This CDR3 spans 15 amino acids. V lost 4 bases and J lost 4, with 17 bases in between. Germline-derived CDR1 and CDR2 are SEHNR and FQNEAQ (reference sequence). CDR3 protein: CASSSSPTGYYEQYF. DNA of the CDR3: TGTGCCAGCAGCTCCTCTCCCACAGGGTATTACGAGCAGTACTTC.

This chain uses TRBV4-3 with TRBJ2-7; D perhaps matches TRBD1 (9 bases). This CDR3 is 16 amino acids long. V gave up 0 bases and J gave up 6 bases, with 18 bases separating them. CDR1 LGHNA and CDR2 YSLEER come from the germline V gene. The CDR3 DNA reads as TGCGCCAGCAGCCAAGATCGGGGGGGACAGGGCCTCGAGCAGTACTTC. It yields the protein CASSQDRGGQGLEQYF.

This clonotype was observed once. V gene TRBV5-5 combines with J gene TRBJ2-2; D is unclear. This CDR3 comprises 14 residues. Germline V gene data show CDR1 as SGHKS and CDR2 as YYEKEE (reference sequence). V was cut by 1 base and J by 8 bases, with 12 bases left in between. CDR3 sequence reads: CASSLRVPAGELFF. The CDR3, as DNA: TGTGCCAGCAGCTTGCGGGTTCCAGCGGGGGAGCTGTTTTTT.

This clonotype showed up many times. The rearrangement uses TRBV5-5 and TRBJ2-7; D perhaps matches TRBD1 (6 bases). Germline V CDR1 and CDR2: SGHKS, YYEKEE (reference sequence). There are 14 residues in the CDR3. V dropped 1 base and J dropped 2 bases, with 10 bases sitting between them. CDR3 residues: CASSLWQGTYEQYF. The CDR3 coding sequence is TGTGCCAGCAGCTTGTGGCAGGGGACCTACGAGCAGTACTTC. Full variable domain (remainder filled in from reference TRBV5-5 and TRBJ2-7): DAGVTQSPTHLIKTRGQQVTLRCSPISGHKSVSWYQQVLGQGPQFIFQYYEKEERGRGNFPDRFSARQFPNYSSELNVNALLLGDSALYLCASSLWQGTYEQYFGPGTRLTVT.

The rearrangement links TRBV5-1 to TRBJ2-3; 7 positions match TRBD1. V was pared by 4 bases and J by 7 bases, with 12 bases of the junction left unmatched. CDR1 SGHRS and CDR2 YFSETQ come from the germline V gene. The CDR3 is 15 amino acids. Here the CDR3 reads CASSAWGQRTNTQYF. CDR3 bases: TGCGCCAGCAGCGCCTGGGGACAGCGCACGAATACGCAGTATTTT.

The table lists this clonotype with a few counts. The chain links TRBV7-8 to TRBJ1-1; D is perhaps TRBD1 (6 bases). There are 12 residues in the CDR3. Germline CDR1 SGHVS, CDR2 FQNEAQ. With 7 bases removed from V and 5 bases from J, the gap between germline ends came to 11 bases. The CDR3 spells CASIGGSTEAFF. In DNA, the CDR3 is TGTGCCAGCATAGGGGGGAGTACTGAAGCTTTCTTT.